The 8 T cell receptor beta chains in this list originate from one sample, sequenced in a study of shared clonotypes between healthy human individuals. Libraries were prepared by immunoSEQ multiplex PCR; TCRdb keeps only in-frame clonotypes and omits some of them. The table has 2 million to 2.5 million clones, nearly 97% seen once. Material: naive CD4+ T cells sorted from blood. The subset was: CD45RA+ positively selected. These TCRs come from a man in his late teens or twenties in good health.

To note about this clone: Other DNA sequences of this sample code for an identical CDR3. The chain is built from TRBV10-3 and TRBJ2-2; D remains ambiguous. The CDR3 sequence is 12 residues long. V shed 5 bases and J shed 5 bases, with 6 bases lying between them. Germline V gene lookup returns CDR1 ENHRY and CDR2 SYGVKD. This chain's CDR3 is CAISSGTGELFF. CDR3 coding DNA: TGTGCCATCAGTTCCGGAACCGGGGAGCTGTTTTTT.

The chain combines TRBV2 with TRBJ1-6; 7 positions agree with TRBD1. The germline V gene has CDR1 SNHLY and CDR2 FYNNEI. The CDR3 spans 14 residues. With 6 bases clipped from V and 9 bases from J, the junction kept 8 bases outside the gene matches. CDR3 loop: CASSLTGEISPLHF. CDR3 bases: TGTGCCAGCAGCCTAACAGGGGAGATTTCACCCCTCCACTTT.

As regards this clone: One junction end does not reproduce the germline sequence, and a read error may be involved. The chain is built from TRBV5-1 and TRBJ2-7, with a weak D call TRBD2 (5 bases). The length of the CDR3 is 12 residues. The germline gives CDR1 SGHRS, CDR2 YFSETQ. The CDR3 loop reads CTSSQDSGEQYF. The CDR3 DNA sequence: TGCACCAGCAGCCAAGATTCGGGGGAGCAGTACTTC.

The V and J genes are TRBV10-3 and TRBJ2-5, with TRBD2 as a possible D gene (5 bases). CDR1 is ENHRY and CDR2 is SYGVKD in the germline V gene. The CDR3 loop spans 12 amino acids. V lost 4 bases and J lost 4, with 7 bases in between. This CDR3 is CAISGGSETQYF. CDR3 sequence (DNA): TGTGCCATCAGTGGAGGGTCAGAGACCCAGTACTTC.

This clone was seen once. The V gene is TRBV9, the J gene TRBJ2-3; a possible D gene is TRBD2 (5 bases). The CDR3 contains 13 residues. Trimming removed 0 bases from V and 6 bases from J, with 8 bases in between. Germline V CDR1 and CDR2: SGDLS, YYNGEE. In DNA, the CDR3 is TGTGCCAGCAGCGTAGGTCGGGGTGATACGCAGTATTTT. Translating it yields CASSVGRGDTQYF.

The gene calls are TRBV10-1 and TRBJ2-2; D is undetermined. Germline V gives CDR1 WNHNN, CDR2 SYGVQD (reference sequence). V was clipped by 4 bases and J by 4 bases, with 7 bases between them. The CDR3 has 13 amino acids. The CDR3 protein is CASSGSPTGELFF. The CDR3 DNA follows: TGCGCCAGCAGTGGGTCACCCACCGGGGAGCTGTTTTTT.

The V and J genes are TRBV5-4 and TRBJ1-2; 11 nucleotides agree with TRBD1. The CDR3 consists of 14 residues. CDR1 is SGHNT, CDR2 YYREEE, per germline (reference sequence). Trimming cost V 3 bases and J 7 bases; bases outside gene matches: 5. In DNA, the CDR3 is TGTGCCAGCAGCTCTAAGGACAGGGGGCTTGGCTACACCTTC. This translates into CASSSKDRGLGYTF. The complete variable domain, with remaining parts taken from reference TRBV5-4 and TRBJ1-2, reads ETGVTQSPTHLIKTRGQQVTLRCSSQSGHNTVSWYQQALGQGPQFIFQYYREEENGRGNFPPRFSGLQFPNYSSELNVNALELDDSALYLCASSSKDRGLGYTFGSGTRLTVV.

The chain employs TRBV7-8 and TRBJ1-1; tentatively, D is TRBD1 (5 bases). Deletions cut 7 bases from V and 7 bases from J, with 19 bases between. This CDR3 is 14 amino acids long. Germline loops: CDR1 SGHVS, CDR2 FQNEAQ. The CDR3 sequence: CASTRGGGLFEAFF. In DNA, the CDR3 is TGTGCCAGCACCCGTGGGGGTGGGCTGTTTGAAGCTTTCTTT.